The TCR beta chain under discussion was sequenced for a study of blood T cell repertoires in COVID-19. Study overall: Italy, Spain and the United States were the sources of the convalescent and acute COVID-19 samples. PBMCs, B-cell-depleted T cells, or T cells were the source of the cDNA or gDNA that made up the material.

The germline V gene encodes CDR1 SEHNR and CDR2 FQNEAQ (reference sequence). CDR3 length: 14 amino acids. Unmatched junction bases numbered 7, after V lost 5 bases and J lost 6 bases. As processed by the authors: Estimation of nucleated cell counts was performed using reference gene primer amplification. Profiling relied on immunoSEQ multiplex PCR, and the TCRdb table lists in-frame clones only, not all of them. V and J calls and clone size are given by that table; D and trimming were obtained from the DNA. The sample includes about 26,000 clones, 90% of them seen just once. V and J are TRBV7-9 and TRBJ2-7, with 10 nucleotides matching TRBD1. This sequence originates from a human donor in a cohort sampled during active COVID-19. Specimen: peripheral blood. CDR3 residues: CASSPGTGVLEQYF. The CDR3 DNA is TGTGCCAGCAGCCCCGGGACAGGGGTTCTCGAGCAGTACTTC.